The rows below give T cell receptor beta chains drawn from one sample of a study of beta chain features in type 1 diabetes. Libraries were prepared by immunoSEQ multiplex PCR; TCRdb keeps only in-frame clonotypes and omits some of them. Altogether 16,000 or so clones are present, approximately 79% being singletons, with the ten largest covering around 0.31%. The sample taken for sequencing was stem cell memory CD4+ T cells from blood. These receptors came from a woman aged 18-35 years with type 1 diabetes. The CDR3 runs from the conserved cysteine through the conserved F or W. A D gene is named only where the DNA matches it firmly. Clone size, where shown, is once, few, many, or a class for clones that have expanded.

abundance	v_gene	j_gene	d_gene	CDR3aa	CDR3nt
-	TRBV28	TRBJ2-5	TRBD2	CASSPLGGTETQYF	TGTGCCAGCAGTCCCCTCGGGGGGACGGAGACCCAGTACTTC
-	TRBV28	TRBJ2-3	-	CASSIASTDTQYF	TGTGCCAGCAGTATAGCTAGCACAGATACGCAGTATTTT
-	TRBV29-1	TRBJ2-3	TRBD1	CSVRQGTSTDTQYF	TGCAGCGTACGACAGGGTACTAGCACAGATACGCAGTATTTT
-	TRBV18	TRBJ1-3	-	CASSPQGGGNTIYF	TGTGCCAGCTCACCCCAGGGAGGAGGAAACACCATATATTTT
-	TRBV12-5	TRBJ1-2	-	CASGLVLITGPNYGYTF	TGTGCTAGTGGTTTGGTACTAATAACAGGCCCAAACTATGGCTACACCTTC
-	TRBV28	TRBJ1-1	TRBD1	CASSTGTGRTEAFF	TGTGCCAGCAGTACTGGGACAGGGAGGACTGAAGCTTTCTTT
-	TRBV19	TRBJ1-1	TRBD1	CASSPGQGVWNTEAFF	TGTGCCAGTAGCCCTGGACAGGGGGTATGGAACACTGAAGCTTTCTTT
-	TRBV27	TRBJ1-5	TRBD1	CARYPRTGDSNQPQHF	TGTGCCCGCTACCCCAGGACAGGCGATAGCAATCAGCCCCAGCATTTT
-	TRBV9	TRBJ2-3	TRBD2	CASSALAGNTDTQYF	TGTGCCAGCAGCGCTCTAGCGGGGAACACAGATACGCAGTATTTT
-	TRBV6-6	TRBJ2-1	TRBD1	CASSVRQGLYNEQFF	TGTGCCAGCAGTGTAAGACAGGGGCTATACAATGAGCAGTTCTTC
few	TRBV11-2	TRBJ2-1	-	CASSLENSHNEQFF	TGTGCCAGCAGCTTAGAGAACAGCCACAATGAGCAGTTCTTC
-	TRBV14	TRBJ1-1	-	CASSQAPARGSTEAFF	TGTGCCAGCAGCCAAGCCCCCGCCCGGGGAAGCACTGAAGCTTTCTTT
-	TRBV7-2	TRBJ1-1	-	CASSLQGNTEAFF	TGTGCCAGCAGTCTACAGGGGAACACTGAAGCTTTCTTT
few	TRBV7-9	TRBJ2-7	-	CASSPTLVGYEQYF	TGTGCCAGCAGCCCAACTCTTGTCGGTTACGAGCAGTACTTC
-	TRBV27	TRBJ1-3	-	CASSTSGSGNTIYF	TGTGCCAGCAGTACCTCGGGGTCTGGAAACACCATATATTTT
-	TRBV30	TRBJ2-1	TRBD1	CAWSPPQGASYNEQFF	TGTGCCTGGAGCCCACCTCAGGGGGCTTCCTACAATGAGCAGTTCTTC
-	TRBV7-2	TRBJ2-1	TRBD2	CASSFSGTVYNEQFF	TGTGCCAGCAGCTTTAGCGGGACTGTCTACAATGAGCAGTTCTTC
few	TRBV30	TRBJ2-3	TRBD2	CAWSPLAGPDTQYF	TGTGCCTGGAGTCCACTAGCGGGGCCAGATACGCAGTATTTT
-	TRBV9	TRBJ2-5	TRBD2	CASSVGVAGQETQYF	TGTGCCAGCAGCGTAGGGGTAGCGGGGCAGGAGACCCAGTACTTC
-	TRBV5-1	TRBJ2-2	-	CASSLAGTSNTGELFF	TGCGCCAGCAGCTTGGCCGGGACATCGAACACCGGGGAGCTGTTTTTT
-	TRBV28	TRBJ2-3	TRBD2	CASKTQRLAGVPDTQYF	TGTGCCAGCAAAACACAACGACTAGCGGGAGTCCCAGATACGCAGTATTTT
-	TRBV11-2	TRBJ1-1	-	CASSSRQNTEAFF	TGTGCCAGCAGCTCAAGACAGAACACTGAAGCTTTCTTT
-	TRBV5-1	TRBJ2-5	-	CASSSQETQYF	TGCGCCAGCAGCTCACAAGAGACCCAGTACTTC
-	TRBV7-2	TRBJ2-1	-	CASSLSVGEQFF	TGTGCCAGCAGCCTCAGCGTGGGTGAGCAGTTCTTC
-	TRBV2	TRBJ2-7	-	CASRASTYEQYF	TGTGCCAGCCGAGCTTCAACCTACGAGCAGTACTTC